Following are 26 T cell receptor beta chains from one sample sequenced in a study of T-cell reconstitution after alpha-beta-depleted transplantation in children. The library targeted TCRbeta and was prepared with unique molecular identifiers. In TCRdb, the PCR reads were re-called with MiXCR into one record per CDR3 protein. The sample carries approximately 250,000 distinct CDR3 sequences, 9.7% recorded once. This specimen consisted of PBMCs from the stem cell graft donor, obtained from the stem cell graft. These receptors all come from a human donor who donated a stem cell graft to a child with SCID.

This clonotype was seen a handful of times. The chain has TRBV28 and TRBJ1-2; the D is unclear. CDR1 is MDHEN, CDR2 SYDVKM, per germline. This CDR3 comprises 15 residues. Trimming pared 6 bases from V and 0 bases from J, leaving 14 bases between. The CDR3: CASSSTEKANYGYTF. In DNA form, the CDR3 reads TGTGCCAGCAGCTCTACAGAGAAAGCTAACTATGGCTACACCTTC.

This clonotype was observed at least ten times. The V gene is TRBV7-7, the J gene TRBJ2-1; 7 nucleotides match TRBD1. The V and J ends lost 2 bases and 6 bases, in that order; junction bases with no gene match: 1. The CDR3 is made up of 13 amino acids. The germline V gene encodes CDR1 SSHAT and CDR2 FNYEAQ (reference sequence). CDR3 amino acids: CASSLPGGNEQFF. DNA for the CDR3: TGTGCCAGCAGCTTACCAGGGGGCAATGAGCAGTTCTTC.

This clonotype was observed at least ten times. The chain combines TRBV3-1 with TRBJ2-3, with 7 positions matching TRBD2. V trimming: 3 bases; J trimming: 6 bases; junction bases outside the gene matches: 6. CDR1 and CDR2 from the germline V gene are LGHDT and YNNKEL (reference sequence). This CDR3 is built from 14 residues. Here the CDR3 reads CASSQGTIRDTQYF. CDR3 in DNA: TGTGCCAGCAGCCAGGGGACTATTCGGGATACGCAGTATTTT.

CDR3 loop: CASSLIQGPTDTQYF. The CDR3 DNA reads as TGCGCCAGCAGCTTGATCCAGGGGCCAACAGATACGCAGTATTTT. This chain uses TRBV5-1 with TRBJ2-3, with D possibly TRBD1 on 6 matching bases. V was shortened by 1 base and J by 3 bases, with 12 bases between the two germline ends. Germline CDR1 is SGHRS and CDR2 is YFSETQ. The CDR3 consists of 15 residues.

This clonotype showed up many times. The chain links TRBV7-9 to TRBJ1-3; D call uncertain. The ends were cut back, 1 base at V and 4 bases at J, with 2 bases in the middle. The CDR3 covers 12 residues. Germline V gives CDR1 SEHNR, CDR2 FQNEAQ (reference sequence). CDR3 loop: CASSLVGNTIYF. The CDR3 DNA sequence: TGTGCCAGCAGCTTAGTAGGAAACACCATATATTTT.

This clonotype was seen many times. This sequence joins TRBV24-1 and TRBJ2-2; the D gene is possibly TRBD2 (5 bases). Germline V CDR1 and CDR2: KGHDR, SFDVKD. The ends were cut back, 7 bases at V and 0 bases at J, with 14 bases in the middle. CDR3 length equals 16 residues. As DNA, the CDR3 is TGTGCCACCAGAGGCGGGCCACAAACGAACACCGGGGAGCTGTTTTTT. This codes for CATRGGPQTNTGELFF.

Many counts were recorded for this clonotype. The chain's CDR3 is CSARDRVKSDLEAFF. DNA of the CDR3: TGCAGTGCTAGAGATCGGGTGAAAAGCGACCTTGAAGCTTTCTTT. The rearrangement uses TRBV20-1 and TRBJ1-1; D is unclear. The CDR3 length is 15 residues. Per germline, CDR1 DFQATT and CDR2 SNEGSKA (reference sequence). V was cut by 0 bases and J by 7 bases, with 18 bases left in between.

This clonotype was recorded at least ten times. The CDR3 nucleotides are TGTGCCAGCACGGCCCCTGGGACTCCGCCTACTAATGAAAAACTGTTTTTT. Translation gives CASTAPGTPPTNEKLFF. The V call is TRBV7-3, the J call TRBJ1-4; D perhaps matches TRBD1 (5 bases). Trimming shortened V by 7 bases and J by 2 bases, and 20 bases separated the two germline ends. Per germline, CDR1 SGHTA and CDR2 FQGTGA. This CDR3 region has 17 residues.

Many counts were recorded for this clonotype. CDR3 amino acids: CASSLFEGSVVNEQFF. The CDR3 nucleotides read TGTGCCAGCAGCTTGTTTGAGGGGTCAGTCGTCAATGAGCAGTTCTTC. This chain links TRBV11-1 with TRBJ2-1; D might be TRBD1 or TRBD2, each matching 5 bases. The CDR3 consists of 16 residues. Germline assignment: CDR1 SGHAT and CDR2 FQDESV (reference sequence). With 3 bases removed from V and 6 bases from J, the gap between germline ends came to 18 bases.

This clonotype was picked up many times. J is TRBJ1-1 and V is TRBV5-1; unclear D gene. Germline CDR1 reads SGHRS; CDR2 reads YFSETQ. This CDR3 is built from 14 residues. V was pared by 2 bases and J by 4 bases, with 12 bases between. The CDR3 region has the DNA TGCGCCAGCAGCTTCAGAGAGCGGGGCACTGAAGCTTTCTTT. It yields the protein CASSFRERGTEAFF.

In its sample, this clonotype was seen many times. The V call is TRBV4-3, the J call TRBJ2-5; D may be TRBD2 (5 bases). The germline CDR1 and CDR2 sequences are LGHNA and YSLEER. The CDR3 is 15 residues long. Trimming took 0 bases from V and 2 from J, leaving 10 bases between them. CDR3 in DNA: TGCGCCAGCAGCCAAGAAGGCGGGTCTCAAGAGACCCAGTACTTC. It is translated as CASSQEGGSQETQYF.

This clonotype was observed at least ten times. The rearrangement uses TRBV12-3 or TRBV12-4 and TRBJ1-5; the D gene is possibly TRBD1 (5 bases). CDR3 length: 16 residues. Trimming left V 3 bases short and J 2 bases short, with 14 bases between. The CDR3 region is CASSFPGTGGNQPQHF. DNA of the CDR3: TGTGCCAGCAGTTTCCCCGGGACCGGGGGCAATCAGCCCCAGCATTTT.

This clonotype was counted many times. The CDR3 loop is CASSRLAGVGNEQFF. CDR3 nucleotides: TGTGCCAGCAGTAGACTAGCGGGGGTTGGCAATGAGCAGTTCTTC. The chain carries TRBV7-7 and TRBJ2-1; 12 bases are shared with TRBD2. Trimming removed 6 bases from V and 6 bases from J; junction bases left unmatched: 6. The CDR3 spans 15 residues. Germline-derived CDR1 and CDR2 are SSHAT and FNYEAQ (reference sequence).

This clonotype was found many times. V and J are TRBV19 and TRBJ2-5; TRBD2 might be the D (5 bases). The CDR3 consists of 16 residues. Trimming pared 7 bases from V and 5 bases from J, leaving 23 bases between. CDR1 and CDR2 (germline): LNHDA, SQIVND (reference sequence). The CDR3 bases are TGTGCCAGTAAGCCCATTGGAGGTTCAGATGTGGAGACCCAGTACTTC. It translates to CASKPIGGSDVETQYF. The full variable domain, with the rest looked up from reference TRBV19 and TRBJ2-5, is DGGITQSPKYLFRKEGQNVTLSCEQNLNHDAMYWYRQDPGQGLRLIYYSQIVNDFQKGDIAEGYSVSREKKESFPLTVTSAQKNPTAFYLCASKPIGGSDVETQYFGPGTRLLVL.

This chain links TRBV7-9 with TRBJ2-7; D is unclear. V was shortened by 3 bases and J by 0 bases, with 15 bases between the two germline ends. The germline CDR1 and CDR2 sequences are SEHNR and FQNEAQ (reference sequence). This CDR3 comprises 16 residues. CDR3 protein: CASSFPVGSSSYEQYF. In DNA, the CDR3 is TGTGCCAGCAGCTTCCCCGTCGGCAGCAGCTCCTACGAGCAGTACTTC.

This clonotype showed up many times. The chain uses TRBV12-3 or TRBV12-4 and TRBJ2-5, with D perhaps assigned TRBD1 or TRBD2 (5 bases each). This CDR3 comprises 15 residues. V lost 5 bases to trimming and J lost 3 bases, with 16 bases between them. DNA of the CDR3: TGTGCCAGCAGTAGGGACGGCCGGGAAAAAGAGACCCAGTACTTC. Translated, it gives CASSRDGREKETQYF.

This clonotype was seen repeatedly, ten times or more. This chain connects TRBV5-1 to TRBJ2-3; TRBD2 agrees at 7 bases. Germline assignment: CDR1 SGHRS and CDR2 YFSETQ. This CDR3 has 16 residues. V was pared by 0 bases and J by 3 bases, with 7 bases of the junction left unmatched. For the CDR3, the DNA is TGCGCCAGCAGCTTGGTGGTGTGGCGGGGGACAGATACGCAGTATTTT. It specifies CASSLVVWRGTDTQYF.

This clonotype was seen at least ten times. The chain has TRBV5-1 and TRBJ2-6; TRBD1 might be the D (6 bases). V was shortened by 1 base and J by 0 bases, with 8 bases between the two germline ends. Germline V CDR1 and CDR2: SGHRS, YFSETQ. The CDR3 covers 16 residues. CDR3 in DNA: TGCGCCAGCAGCTTGCCGGACAGCTCTGGGGCCAACGTCCTGACTTTC. Residues: CASSLPDSSGANVLTF.

The chain joins TRBV20-1 to TRBJ1-2; D is unclear. This CDR3 has 14 residues. In germline, CDR1 is DFQATT, CDR2 SNEGSKA (reference sequence). Trimming shortened V by 0 bases and J by 0 bases, and 8 bases separated the two germline ends. CDR3 sequence (DNA): TGCAGTGCTAGAGATAAAACAGCTAACTATGGCTACACCTTC. As protein: CSARDKTANYGYTF.

At least ten counts were recorded for this clonotype. The chain links TRBV5-1 to TRBJ2-3; D gene ambiguous. V lost 4 bases to trimming and J lost 0 bases, with 9 bases between them. The CDR3 length is 14 residues. Germline assignment: CDR1 SGHRS and CDR2 YFSETQ. The CDR3 nucleotides read TGCGCCAGCAGCATTGGATCTAGCACAGATACGCAGTATTTT. The encoded protein is CASSIGSSTDTQYF.

This clonotype was observed at least ten times. The chain recombines TRBV21-1 with TRBJ1-5; the table's D call, TRBD1, was not checked against the DNA. TRBV21-1 is a documented pseudogene. The CDR3 runs to 17 residues. CDR3 residues: CASSKRPISGGQSAPAF. CDR3 nucleotides: TGTGCCAGCAGCAAACGGCCCATATCGGGGGGGCAATCAGCCCCAGCATTT.

This clonotype was counted many times. This rearrangement joins TRBV11-1 to TRBJ2-3; 14 nucleotides agree with TRBD2. J gave up 3 bases and V 6 bases, and 17 bases lay outside the gene matches. From germline, CDR1 is SGHAT and CDR2 FQDESV (reference sequence). This CDR3 comprises 20 residues. The CDR3 nucleotides are TGTGCCAGCAGTCGAAGGCCGACTAGCGGGGGGGCACATAAGACAGATACGCAGTATTTT. Its protein is CASSRRPTSGGAHKTDTQYF.

This clonotype was counted many times. The rearrangement links TRBV4-2 to TRBJ2-5, with 7 positions matching TRBD2. This CDR3 has 14 amino acids. In germline, CDR1 is LGHNA, CDR2 YNFKEQ. V lost 5 bases and J lost 3; bases outside the gene matches: 6. The CDR3 nucleotides read TGTGCCAGCAGCGCCCGGACTAGGGAAGAGACCCAGTACTTC. Protein product: CASSARTREETQYF.

In its sample, this clonotype was seen many times. The V and J genes are TRBV27 and TRBJ2-1; the D gene is possibly TRBD2 (5 bases). This CDR3 has 15 residues. Trimming left V 2 bases short and J 7 bases short, with 15 bases between. CDR1 and CDR2 from the germline V gene are MNHEY and SMNVEV (reference sequence). The CDR3 spells CASSLKGSGVNEQFF. CDR3 nucleotide sequence: TGTGCCAGCAGTTTAAAAGGGAGCGGAGTTAATGAGCAGTTCTTC.

This clonotype was detected ten times or more. The chain employs TRBV5-1 and TRBJ1-2; 9 bases are a match to TRBD1. Trimming took 4 bases from V and 8 from J; bases not matched to a gene: 12. From germline, CDR1 is SGHRS and CDR2 YFSETQ. The CDR3 is 15 residues long. Written as DNA, the CDR3 is TGCGCCAGCAGCCCGGGACAGGGCGATGGAATAGGCTACACCTTC. This encodes CASSPGQGDGIGYTF.

The sample holds many counts of this clonotype. This chain uses TRBV20-1 with TRBJ2-7; the match to TRBD1 covers 8 bases. The CDR3 runs to 14 residues. In germline, CDR1 is DFQATT, CDR2 SNEGSKA (reference sequence). V lost 3 bases and J lost 6; bases outside the gene matches: 10. The CDR3 DNA reads TGCAGTGCTAGCCATCGGACAGGGAAGACCGAGCAGTACTTC. Its translation is CSASHRTGKTEQYF.